Given below is one T cell receptor (beta chain) in context. The antigen remains undetermined. CDR1 and CDR2 from the germline V gene are MGHRA and YSYEKL. Trimming removed 1 base at V and 8 bases at J, with 9 bases between. This CDR3 has 13 amino acids. Assay used: immunoSEQ multiplex PCR; TCRdb lists only in-frame clones, some missing. The data show around 310,000 clones, around four fifths seen once. The sample originates from a study of cytotoxic CD8 clonotypes in ibrutinib-treated CLL. Study findings and constraints: Against age-matched healthy donors, baseline clonality ran higher and tracked circulating CD8+ T-cell counts. Higher clonality was seen at ibrutinib response and a return toward baseline at progression.

This clonotype was sampled from a human donor with chronic lymphocytic leukemia. The material was PBMCs, obtained before ibrutinib treatment. The chain is built from TRBV4-1 and TRBJ2-1, with D possibly called TRBD1 or TRBD2 (6 bases each). CDR3 bases: TGCGCCAGCAGCCAAGCGGGGGCGGATGAGCAGTTCTTC. Translating gives CASSQAGADEQFF.